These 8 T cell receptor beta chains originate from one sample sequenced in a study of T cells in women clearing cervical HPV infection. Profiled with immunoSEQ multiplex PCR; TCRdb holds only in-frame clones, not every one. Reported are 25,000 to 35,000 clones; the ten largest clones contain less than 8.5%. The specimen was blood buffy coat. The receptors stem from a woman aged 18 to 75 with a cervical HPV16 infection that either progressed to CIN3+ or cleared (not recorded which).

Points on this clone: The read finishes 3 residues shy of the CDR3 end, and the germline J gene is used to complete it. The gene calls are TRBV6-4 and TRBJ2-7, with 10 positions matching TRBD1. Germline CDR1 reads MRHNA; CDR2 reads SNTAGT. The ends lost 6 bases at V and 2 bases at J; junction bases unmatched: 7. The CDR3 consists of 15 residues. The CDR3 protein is CASRTGGVKPYEQYF. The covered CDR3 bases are TGTGCCAGCAGGACAGGGGGCGTTAAACCCTACGAG.

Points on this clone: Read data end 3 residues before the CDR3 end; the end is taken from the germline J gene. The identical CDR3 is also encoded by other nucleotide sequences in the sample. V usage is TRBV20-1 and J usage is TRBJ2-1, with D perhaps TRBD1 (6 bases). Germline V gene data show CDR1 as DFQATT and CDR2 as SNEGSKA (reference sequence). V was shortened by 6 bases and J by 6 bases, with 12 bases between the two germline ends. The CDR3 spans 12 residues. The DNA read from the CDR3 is TGCAGTGCCAGGGGTGGGGGCAATGAG. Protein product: CSARGGGNE. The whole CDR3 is CSARGGGNEQFF.

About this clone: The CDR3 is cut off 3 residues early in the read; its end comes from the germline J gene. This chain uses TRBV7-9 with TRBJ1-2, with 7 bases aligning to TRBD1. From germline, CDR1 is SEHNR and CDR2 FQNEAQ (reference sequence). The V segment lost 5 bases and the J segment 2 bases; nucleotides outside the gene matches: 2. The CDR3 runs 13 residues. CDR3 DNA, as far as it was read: TGTGCCAGCAGCCGGGGACAGAACTATGGC. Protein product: CASSRGQNYG. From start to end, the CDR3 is CASSRGQNYGYTF.

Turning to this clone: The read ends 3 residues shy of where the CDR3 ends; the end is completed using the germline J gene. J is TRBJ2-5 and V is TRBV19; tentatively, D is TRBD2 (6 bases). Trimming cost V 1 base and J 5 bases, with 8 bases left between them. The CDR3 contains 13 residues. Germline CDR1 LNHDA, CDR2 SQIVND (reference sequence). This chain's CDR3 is CASSIAEGETQYF. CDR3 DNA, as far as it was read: TGTGCCAGTAGTATAGCGGAGGGGGAGACC.

The CDR3 DNA, read in part, is TGTGCCAGCAGTGTAATCCCCCCTTTAGGGACAGGCGCGGACTATGGC. Encoded protein: CASSVIPPLGTGADYG. The whole CDR3 sequence is CASSVIPPLGTGADYGYTF. This chain connects TRBV2 to TRBJ1-2, with 8 nucleotides matching TRBD1. The observed sequence ends 3 residues before the CDR3 terminus, with the missing tail filled in from the germline J gene. CDR1 SNHLY and CDR2 FYNNEI come from the germline V gene. The junction had 19 bases not matched to a gene; V was cut back by 4 bases and J by 3 bases. This CDR3 has 19 amino acids.

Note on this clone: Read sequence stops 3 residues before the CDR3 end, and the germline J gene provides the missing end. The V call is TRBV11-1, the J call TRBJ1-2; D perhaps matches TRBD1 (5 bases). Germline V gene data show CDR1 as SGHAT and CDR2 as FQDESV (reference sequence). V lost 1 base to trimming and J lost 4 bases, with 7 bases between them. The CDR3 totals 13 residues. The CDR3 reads CASSLEGAYGYTF. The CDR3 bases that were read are TGTGCCAGCAGCTTAGAAGGGGCCTATGGC.

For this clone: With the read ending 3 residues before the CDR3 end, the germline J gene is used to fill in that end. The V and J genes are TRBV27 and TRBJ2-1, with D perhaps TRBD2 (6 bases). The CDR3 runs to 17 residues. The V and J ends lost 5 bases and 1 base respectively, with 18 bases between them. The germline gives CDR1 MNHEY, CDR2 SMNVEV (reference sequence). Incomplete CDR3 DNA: TGTGCCAGCAGTCAAACGGACTTGGCGGGGTCCTACAATGAG. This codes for CASSQTDLAGSYNE. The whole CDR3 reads CASSQTDLAGSYNEQFF.

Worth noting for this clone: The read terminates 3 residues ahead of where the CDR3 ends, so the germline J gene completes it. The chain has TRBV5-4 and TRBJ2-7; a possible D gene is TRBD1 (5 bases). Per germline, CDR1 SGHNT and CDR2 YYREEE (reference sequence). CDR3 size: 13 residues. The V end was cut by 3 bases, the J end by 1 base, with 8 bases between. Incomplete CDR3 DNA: TGTGCCAGCAGCTCGACAGAATCCTACGAG. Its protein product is CASSSTESYE. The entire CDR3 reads CASSSTESYEQYF.